The clone carrying this TCR beta chain has only a few counts. The V end lost 6 bases, the J end lost 5 bases, and 17 bases lay between the germline ends. Germline assignment: CDR1 LNHDA and CDR2 SQIVND (reference sequence). This CDR3 contains 15 residues. This sample was taken from a study of blood T cell repertoires in COVID-19. Study-wide background: Both acute and convalescent COVID-19 samples were obtained from the United States, Italy and Spain. T cells, B-cell-depleted T cells, or PBMCs supplied cDNA or gDNA.

Original handling: Using reference gene primer amplification, nucleated cell counts were estimated. The table came from immunoSEQ multiplex PCR; TCRdb's copy has only in-frame clones and leaves some out. V, J and clone size are those of that table, while D and trimming were read from the DNA. The sample has 60,000 to 70,000 clones, 80% to 85% seen once; the top ten hold more than 40%. The sample taken for sequencing was peripheral blood. The sequence derives from a human donor in a cohort sampled during active COVID-19. This sequence joins TRBV19 and TRBJ2-1, with a tentative D call TRBD2 (6 bases). The CDR3 loop reads CASSNPGLTHNEQFF. The DNA of the CDR3 is TGTGCCAGTAGCAACCCGGGACTTACTCACAATGAGCAGTTCTTC.